This T cell receptor beta chain came from a study of OX40 agonist ivuxolimab in advanced cancers. Sequencing used immunoSEQ multiplex PCR; TCRdb keeps in-frame clones, though not all of them. This sample has approximately 99,000 clones, with less than 90% found just once. The CDR3 consists of 14 residues. Trimming removed 0 bases from V and 2 bases from J, with 8 bases in between. Looked up from germline, CDR1 is SGHNT and CDR2 is YYREEE (reference sequence). Excluded were patients having autoimmune disease history or systemic immunosuppression. The TCR originated in an adult with an advanced solid tumor such as melanoma, head and neck, liver or kidney cancer. The rearrangement links TRBV5-4 to TRBJ1-2; D call uncertain. The material was CD4+ or CD8+ T cells sorted from blood, obtained in a trial of the OX40 agonist ivuxolimab. The CDR3 protein is CASSLELANYGYTF. The CDR3 nucleotides read TGTGCCAGCAGCTTGGAACTGGCAAACTATGGCTACACCTTC.